These 7 T cell receptor beta chains were all obtained from the same sample, sequenced in a study of blood T cell repertoires in COVID-19 (dated by TCRdb to between 2020 and 2021). The library was built by means of the immunoSEQ multiplex PCR assay. TCRdb's version of the immuneACCESS table is confined to in-frame rearrangements and falls short of the full clone set. An unresolved V gene accounts for under half of the shortfall where checked; the remainder is of unknown origin. The sample table contains 150,000 to 200,000 clones; only one count was recorded for roughly 80% of them. The top ten hold under 5.5% of the sample. The specimen was peripheral blood. These receptors all stem from a woman aged 30 to 39 with acute or convalescent COVID-19.

The V gene is TRBV19, the J gene TRBJ1-2; no reliable D call. V was pared by 3 bases and J by 0 bases, with 8 bases between. Germline V gene sequence: CDR1 LNHDA, CDR2 SQIVND (reference sequence). CDR3 size: 14 residues. The CDR3 loop reads CASSIWPTNYGYTF. The CDR3 bases are TGTGCCAGTAGTATTTGGCCAACTAACTATGGCTACACCTTC.

V gene TRBV10-1 combines with J gene TRBJ2-5, with TRBD1 matching over 10 bases. The CDR3 is 16 residues long. Germline CDR1 reads WNHNN; CDR2 reads SYGVQD (reference sequence). The V and J ends lost 4 bases and 4 bases, in that order; junction bases with no gene match: 9. CDR3 region: CASSVASDRGVETQYF. The CDR3 nucleotides read TGCGCCAGCAGTGTGGCCTCGGACAGGGGGGTAGAGACCCAGTACTTC.

The V gene is TRBV5-8, the J gene TRBJ1-1; D is unclear. V lost 1 base to trimming and J lost 7 bases, with 5 bases between them. CDR1 SGHTS and CDR2 YDEGEE come from the germline V gene. The CDR3 is 11 residues long. In nucleotides, the CDR3 is TGTGCCAGCAGCTTGTATGTTGAAGCTTTCTTT. It translates to CASSLYVEAFF.

This sequence joins TRBV28 and TRBJ2-7, with TRBD2 identical over 14 bases. With V trimmed by 5 bases and J by 7 bases, 13 bases remained unmatched. From germline, CDR1 is MDHEN and CDR2 SYDVKM. CDR3 length: 17 amino acids. This CDR3 is CASSPAGTSGSYREQYF. CDR3 DNA: TGTGCCAGCAGTCCCGCCGGGACTAGCGGGAGTTACAGGGAGCAGTACTTC.

The chain recombines TRBV9 with TRBJ1-5, with D perhaps TRBD1 (5 bases). There are 19 residues in the CDR3. The V and J ends lost 4 bases and 3 bases respectively, with 26 bases between them. Germline V gives CDR1 SGDLS, CDR2 YYNGEE. The CDR3 DNA follows: TGTGCCAGCAGCCCTCTAGACCCTCCACTTGACAGATTCAATCAGCCCCAGCATTTT. Translated, it gives CASSPLDPPLDRFNQPQHF.

The sample holds one count of this clone. V usage is TRBV4-1 and J usage is TRBJ2-7; D gene unclear. There are 15 residues in the CDR3. In germline, CDR1 is MGHRA, CDR2 YSYEKL. Trimming took 1 base from V and 1 from J, leaving 11 bases between them. The CDR3 loop reads CASSQGVESSYEQYF. CDR3 DNA sequence: TGCGCCAGCAGCCAAGGAGTAGAGAGTTCCTACGAGCAGTACTTC.

The chain joins TRBV5-6 to TRBJ2-3, with TRBD1 identical over 8 bases. Per the germline V gene, CDR1 is SGHDT and CDR2 is YYEEEE. J was trimmed by 6 bases and V by 4 bases; bases with no gene match: 4. The CDR3 is 13 residues long. As DNA, the CDR3 is TGTGCCAGCAGCCCGACAGGGGTGGATACGCAGTATTTT. It is translated as CASSPTGVDTQYF.